The entry below describes one TCR beta chain. Its antigen is currently not known. Within one base of it there is no much larger clone, and no base qualities were kept. In Seattle, one collaborating source enrolled patients while the infection was active and tracked those patients longitudinally over the course of disease. The collaborating institutions used their own protocols to collect whole blood in K2EDTA tubes. Collaborator samples were shipped for TCRbeta analysis as frozen whole blood, isolated PBMCs, or DNA extracted from either sample type. This entry belongs to a study of blood T cell repertoires in COVID-19 (dated by TCRdb to the early 2020s). With respect to the entire study: The collaborator samples originated in the United States, Italy and Spain and spanned the acute and convalescent phases of COVID-19. A freely available public database, intended as a resource for researchers studying the immune response to SARS-CoV-2, is where the repertoires were released. The dataset comprised deeply sampled blood TCRbeta repertoires from subjects exposed to, actively infected with, or recovered from COVID-19. The samples were drawn from the first 160 participants of the ongoing ImmuneRACE study and from more than 1,000 subjects provided by 6 global collaborators. The prospective study material was composed of cDNA or gDNA derived from T cells, B-cell-depleted T cells, or PBMCs. The sample metadata nearly always contained a de-identified subject ID, COVID-19 status, age in years and sex. Where available, HLA class I and class II types were taken from metadata supplied by the sample provider and were not determined by assay-based typing. General conclusions and limits of the study: The quantity of clinical and demographic metadata differed by source and by participant and was supplied without curation.

Deletion took 0 bases off V and 1 base off J, with a span of 12 bases between the germline ends. Via the germline V gene, CDR1 is SGHNT and CDR2 YENEEA. Spanning cysteine to phenylalanine, the CDR3 consists of 16 amino acids. The CDR3 DNA has 48 bases and is translated from base 1. The immunoSEQ Assay, a bias-controlled multiplex PCR, was used to amplify TCRbeta CDR3 regions from genomic DNA. Under the source paper's analysis protocol: The number of nucleated cells in each sample was estimated by amplification of reference gene primers within the assay. Sequence reads were collapsed and filtered to measure the absolute abundance of every unique TCRbeta CDR3 rearrangement. For each sample, productive Simpson clonality was calculated as the square root of Simpson's diversity index over productive rearrangements. TCRdb mirrors the immuneACCESS table, restricted to in-frame sequences. Some clones are absent from its copies; in checked studies, under half trace to an unresolved V gene, and the reason for the others is unknown. That table gives V, J and clone size, and the DNA gave D and trimming. Across this sample there are 70,000 to 95,000 clones, with about 78% seen only once. Jointly, the top ten make up 35% to 40% of the sample.

The specimen was peripheral blood. This receptor was obtained from a man aged 60 to 75 with COVID-19, enrolled during active disease. The receptor chain draws on TRBV11-3 and TRBJ1-1; a weak D assignment points to TRBD1 (5 bases agree). The nucleotide sequence is TGTGCCAGCAGCTTAGATTCTTGGCAGGGGAACACTGAAGCTTTCTTT. The resulting protein is CASSLDSWQGNTEAFF.